The clone carrying this TCR beta chain has just a few counts. The target antigen is unknown. CD45RA-negative memory and CD45RA+ naive subsets were split from the CD4+ cells. Clones were sequenced by immunoSEQ multiplex PCR, and TCRdb holds only the in-frame ones, with some missing. The sample records about 2.5 million clones, 85% to 95% being singletons. These data originate in a study of shared clonotypes between healthy human individuals. Whole-study findings and limits: An effect of sequencing depth on clonotype sharing among donors was expected.

The germline CDR1 and CDR2 sequences are LGHNT and FRNRAP. Trimming removed 1 base from V and 3 bases from J, with 6 bases in between. The CDR3 length is 13 residues. Material for sequencing was naive CD4+ T cells from PBMCs. Noted subset: CD45RA+ positively selected. This clonotype originated in a man between 18 and 29 years old in good health. Some clones in this sample may be carry-over from other donors' samples. The V call is TRBV12-5, the J call TRBJ1-1; no clear D. CDR3 DNA: TGTGCTAGTGGTTTGGAAAGGGACACTGAAGCTTTCTTT. Its translation is CASGLERDTEAFF.